This T cell receptor (beta chain) originates from a study of tumor-infiltrating T cells and Merkel cell polyomavirus. For the study at large: The T cells studied were CD8+ and recognized the Merkel cell polyomavirus KLL epitope.

This clone was seen just once. What it binds is unknown. With 6 bases removed from V and 6 bases from J, the gap between germline ends came to 14 bases. The CDR3 is 13 amino acids. Per the germline V gene, CDR1 is MDHEN and CDR2 is SYDVKM. TCRdb's table, derived via immunoSEQ multiplex PCR, lists solely in-frame clones and lacks some. Found here are about 25,000 clones, roughly 87% of them singletons; the top ten hold around 2.7%. The study, taken as a whole, reports: Only one viral epitope was studied, missing other Merkel cell polyomavirus epitopes. The study's small sample size is a limitation.

Immunohistochemistry showed robust Merkel cell polyomavirus Large T antigen staining in every patient's tumor. The median patient age was about 60 (range 50 to 77); all Caucasian. The J gene is TRBJ1-2, the V gene TRBV28; no firm D call. The sequence was collected from a man aged 45-65 years with Merkel cell carcinoma. What was sequenced was lymph node tissue. CDR3 sequence: CASSPTLGNGYTF. CDR3 in DNA: TGTGCCAGCAGCCCGACCCTGGGCAATGGCTACACCTTC.